Included here is one T cell receptor beta chain sequence, with context. Its target is not known. Before any sequencing was done, the ViraFEST assay used viral peptide pools to expand antigen-specific CD4+ T cells. Culture proceeded for nine to eleven days, and CD4+ T cells were then isolated. Subjects were given two BNT162b2 or mRNA-1273 vaccine doses. These data originate in a study of vaccination effects on CD4 cells after COVID-19. CDR1 and CDR2 from the germline V gene are KGHSH and LQKENI. This CDR3 comprises 13 residues. The V and J ends lost 7 bases and 1 base respectively, with 10 bases between them. Profiled with immunoSEQ multiplex PCR; TCRdb holds only in-frame clones, not every one. The sample has tens of thousands of clones, about 69% seen once.

Sequencing was performed on CD4+ T cells from PBMCs cultured with HCoV-NL63 spike peptides, taken after COVID-19 vaccination. This clonotype was obtained from a human donor who received a COVID-19 vaccine. The chain employs TRBV18 and TRBJ2-5, with D hard to call. The CDR3 DNA reads TGTGCCAGCTTATCACAGCTCCAAGAGACCCAGTACTTC. The encoded protein is CASLSQLQETQYF.